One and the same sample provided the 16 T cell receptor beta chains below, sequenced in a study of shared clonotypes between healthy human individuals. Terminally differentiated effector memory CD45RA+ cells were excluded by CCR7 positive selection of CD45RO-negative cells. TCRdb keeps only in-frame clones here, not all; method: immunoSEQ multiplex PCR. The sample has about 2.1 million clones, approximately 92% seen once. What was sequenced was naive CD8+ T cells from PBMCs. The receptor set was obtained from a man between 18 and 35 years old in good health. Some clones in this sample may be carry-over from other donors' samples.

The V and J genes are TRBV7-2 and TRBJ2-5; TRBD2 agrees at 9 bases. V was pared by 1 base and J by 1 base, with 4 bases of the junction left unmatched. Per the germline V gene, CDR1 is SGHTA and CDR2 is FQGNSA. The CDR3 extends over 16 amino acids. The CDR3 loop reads CASSLGSGRFQETQYF. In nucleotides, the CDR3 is TGTGCCAGCAGCTTAGGCAGCGGGAGGTTCCAAGAGACCCAGTACTTC.

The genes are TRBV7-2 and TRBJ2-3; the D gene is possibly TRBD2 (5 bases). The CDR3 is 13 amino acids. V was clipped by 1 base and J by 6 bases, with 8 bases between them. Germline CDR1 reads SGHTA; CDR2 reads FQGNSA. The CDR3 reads CASSLGPGDTQYF. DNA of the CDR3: TGTGCCAGCAGCTTAGGCCCGGGGGATACGCAGTATTTT.

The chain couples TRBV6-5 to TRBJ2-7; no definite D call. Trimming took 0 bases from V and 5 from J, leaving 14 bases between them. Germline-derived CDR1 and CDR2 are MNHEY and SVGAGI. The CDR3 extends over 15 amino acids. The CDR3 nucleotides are TGTGCCAGCAGTTACTCGTCGACTTTGGTCCACGAGCAGTACTTC. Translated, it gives CASSYSSTLVHEQYF.

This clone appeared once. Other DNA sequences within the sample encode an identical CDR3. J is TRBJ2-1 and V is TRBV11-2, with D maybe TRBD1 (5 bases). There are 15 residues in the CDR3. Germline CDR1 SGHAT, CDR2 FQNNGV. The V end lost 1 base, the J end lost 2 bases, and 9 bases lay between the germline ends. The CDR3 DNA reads TGTGCCAGCAGCTTAGGGGCAGGGACCTACAATGAGCAGTTCTTC. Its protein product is CASSLGAGTYNEQFF. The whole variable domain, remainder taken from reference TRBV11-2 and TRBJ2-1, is EAGVAQSPRYKIIEKRQSVAFWCNPISGHATLYWYQQILGQGPKLLIQFQNNGVVDDSQLPKDRFSAERLKGVDSTLKIQPAKLEDSAVYLCASSLGAGTYNEQFFGPGTRLTVL.

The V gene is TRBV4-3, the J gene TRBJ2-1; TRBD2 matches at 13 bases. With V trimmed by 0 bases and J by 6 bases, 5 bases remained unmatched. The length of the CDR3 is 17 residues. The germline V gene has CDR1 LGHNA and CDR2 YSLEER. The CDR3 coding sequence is TGCGCCAGCAGCCAAGATTCGGGACTAGCGGGAACCAATGAGCAGTTCTTC. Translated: CASSQDSGLAGTNEQFF.

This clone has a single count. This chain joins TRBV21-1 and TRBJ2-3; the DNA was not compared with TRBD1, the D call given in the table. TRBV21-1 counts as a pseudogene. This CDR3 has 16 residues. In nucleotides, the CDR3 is TGTGCCAGCAGCAAGCCCCGGGACAGGGGGCCCGATACGCAGTATTTT. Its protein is CASSKPRDRGPDTQYF.

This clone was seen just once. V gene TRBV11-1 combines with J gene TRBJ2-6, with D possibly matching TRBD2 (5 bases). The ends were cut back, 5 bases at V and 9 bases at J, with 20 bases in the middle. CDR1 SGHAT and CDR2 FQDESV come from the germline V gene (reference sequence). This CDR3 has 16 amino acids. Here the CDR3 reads CASSPKGRVGGNVLTF. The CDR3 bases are TGTGCCAGCAGCCCTAAAGGACGGGTAGGAGGCAACGTCCTGACTTTC.

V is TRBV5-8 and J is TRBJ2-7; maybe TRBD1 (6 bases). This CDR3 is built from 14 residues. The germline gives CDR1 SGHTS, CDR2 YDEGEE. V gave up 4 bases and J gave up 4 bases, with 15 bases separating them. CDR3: CASSMQGRVYEQYF. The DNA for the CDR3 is TGTGCCAGCAGCATGCAGGGGAGAGTTTACGAGCAGTACTTC.

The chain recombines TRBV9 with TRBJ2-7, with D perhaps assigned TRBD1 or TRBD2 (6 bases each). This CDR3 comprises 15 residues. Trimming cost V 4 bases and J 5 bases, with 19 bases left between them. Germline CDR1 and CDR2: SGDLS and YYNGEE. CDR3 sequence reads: CASSPGSGARHEQYF. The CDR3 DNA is TGTGCCAGCAGCCCCGGCTCGGGGGCGCGTCACGAGCAGTACTTC.

In DNA form, the CDR3 reads TGTGCCAGCAGCTCGGGGGACCTTCTCTACGAGCAGTACTTC. This codes for CASSSGDLLYEQYF. The J gene is TRBJ2-7, the V gene TRBV5-5; a weak D match, TRBD2 (6 bases). This CDR3 has 14 residues. Germline V gene data show CDR1 as SGHKS and CDR2 as YYEKEE (reference sequence). V lost 3 bases and J lost 3, with 13 bases in between.

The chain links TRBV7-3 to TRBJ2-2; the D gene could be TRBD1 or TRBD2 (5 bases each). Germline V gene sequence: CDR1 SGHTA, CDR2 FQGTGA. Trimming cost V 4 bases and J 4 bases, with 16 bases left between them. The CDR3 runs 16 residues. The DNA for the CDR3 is TGTGCCAGCAGCTCCCGGGACGGAAAAGCCACCGGGGAGCTGTTTTTT. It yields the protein CASSSRDGKATGELFF. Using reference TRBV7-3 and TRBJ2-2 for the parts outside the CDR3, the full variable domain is GAGVSQTPSNKVTEKGKYVELRCDPISGHTALYWYRQSLGQGPEFLIYFQGTGAADDSGLPNDRFFAVRPEGSVSTLKIQRTERGDSAVYLCASSSRDGKATGELFFGEGSRLTVL.

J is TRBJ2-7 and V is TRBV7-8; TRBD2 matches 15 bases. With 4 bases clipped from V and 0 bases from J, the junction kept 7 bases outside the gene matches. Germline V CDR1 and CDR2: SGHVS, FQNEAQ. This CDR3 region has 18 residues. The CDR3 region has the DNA TGTGCCAGCAGCTCCGGACTAGCGGGAGGGCCAAGCTCCTACGAGCAGTACTTC. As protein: CASSSGLAGGPSSYEQYF.

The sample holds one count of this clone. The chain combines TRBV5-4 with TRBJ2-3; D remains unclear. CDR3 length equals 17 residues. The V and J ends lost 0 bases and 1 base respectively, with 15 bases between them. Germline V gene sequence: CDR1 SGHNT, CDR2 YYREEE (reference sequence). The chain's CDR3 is CASSLAPSAFGTDTQYF. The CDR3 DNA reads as TGTGCCAGCAGCTTGGCTCCCTCGGCCTTCGGCACAGATACGCAGTATTTT.

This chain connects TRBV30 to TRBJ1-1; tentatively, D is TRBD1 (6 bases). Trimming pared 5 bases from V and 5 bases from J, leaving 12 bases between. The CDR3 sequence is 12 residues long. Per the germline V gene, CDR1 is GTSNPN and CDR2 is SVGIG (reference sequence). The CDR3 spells CAWDLGGTEAFF. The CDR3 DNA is TGTGCCTGGGATCTAGGGGGAACTGAAGCTTTCTTT.

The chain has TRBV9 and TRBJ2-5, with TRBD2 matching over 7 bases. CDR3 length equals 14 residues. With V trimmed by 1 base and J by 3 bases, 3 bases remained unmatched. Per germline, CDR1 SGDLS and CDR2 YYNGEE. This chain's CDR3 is CASSVRGVKETQYF. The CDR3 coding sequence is TGTGCCAGCAGCGTACGGGGGGTAAAAGAGACCCAGTACTTC. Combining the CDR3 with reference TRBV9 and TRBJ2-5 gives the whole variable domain DSGVTQTPKHLITATGQRVTLRCSPRSGDLSVYWYQQSLDQGLQFLIQYYNGEERAKGNILERFSAQQFPDLHSELNLSSLELGDSALYFCASSVRGVKETQYFGPGTRLLVL.

This CDR3 is CASSGTSGRVGFF. CDR3 nucleotide sequence: TGCGCCAGCAGCGGGACTAGCGGGAGGGTAGGGTTCTTC. This chain links TRBV4-1 with TRBJ2-1; 16 bases are shared with TRBD2. J gave up 15 bases and V 5 bases, and 4 bases lay outside the gene matches. The CDR3 covers 13 residues. Germline CDR1 and CDR2: MGHRA and YSYEKL.